This T cell receptor beta chain was documented in a study of OX40 agonist ivuxolimab in advanced cancers. This CDR3 has 15 residues. Trimming cost V 2 bases and J 2 bases, with 10 bases left between them. Germline V CDR1 and CDR2: SGHTA, FQGNSA. Data came from immunoSEQ multiplex PCR; TCRdb stores just in-frame clones and leaves some out. There are roughly 72,000 clones in the sample; 89% occur only once, and about an eighth lies in the top ten. V usage is TRBV7-2 and J usage is TRBJ1-5; D is uncertain. Here the sequenced sample was CD4+ or CD8+ T cells sorted from blood, taken in a trial of the OX40 agonist ivuxolimab. The clonotype comes from an adult with an advanced solid tumor such as melanoma, head and neck, liver or kidney cancer. The CDR3 nucleotides read TGTGCCAGCAGCTTAATCGGCGGGGGCAATCAGCCCCAGCATTTT. Its translation: CASSLIGGGNQPQHF.